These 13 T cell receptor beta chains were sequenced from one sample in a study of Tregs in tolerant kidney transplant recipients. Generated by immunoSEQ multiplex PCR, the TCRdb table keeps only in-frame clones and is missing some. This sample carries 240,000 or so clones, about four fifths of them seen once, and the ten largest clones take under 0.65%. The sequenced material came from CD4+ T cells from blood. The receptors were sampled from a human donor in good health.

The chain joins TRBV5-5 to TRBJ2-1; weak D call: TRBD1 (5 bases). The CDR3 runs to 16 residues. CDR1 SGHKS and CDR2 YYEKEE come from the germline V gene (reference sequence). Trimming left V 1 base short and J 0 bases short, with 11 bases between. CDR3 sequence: CASSLLQVSSYNEQFF. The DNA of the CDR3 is TGTGCCAGCAGCTTGTTACAGGTCAGCTCCTACAATGAGCAGTTCTTC.

The CDR3: CASVVAGGPHNEQFF. Here the CDR3 DNA reads TGTGCCAGCGTCGTGGCGGGGGGCCCACACAATGAGCAGTTCTTC. This chain links TRBV25-1 with TRBJ2-1; TRBD2 matches at 8 bases. The CDR3 has 15 amino acids. Germline V CDR1 and CDR2: MGHDK, SYGVNS. After removal of 8 bases from V and 5 bases from J, the junction contained 11 bases not matched to a gene.

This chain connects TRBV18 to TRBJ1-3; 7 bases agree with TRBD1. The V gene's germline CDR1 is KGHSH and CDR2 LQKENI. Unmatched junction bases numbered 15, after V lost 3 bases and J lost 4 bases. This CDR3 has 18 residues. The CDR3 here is CASSPLPPSGTEGNTIYF. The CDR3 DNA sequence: TGTGCCAGCTCACCCCTTCCTCCATCCGGGACAGAAGGAAACACCATATATTTT.

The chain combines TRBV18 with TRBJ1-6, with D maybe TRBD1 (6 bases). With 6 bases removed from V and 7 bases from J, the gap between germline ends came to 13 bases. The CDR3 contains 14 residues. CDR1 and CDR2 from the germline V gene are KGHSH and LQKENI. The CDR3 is CASSFRDTNSPLHF. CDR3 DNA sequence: TGTGCCAGCTCGTTCCGGGACACAAATTCACCCCTCCACTTT.

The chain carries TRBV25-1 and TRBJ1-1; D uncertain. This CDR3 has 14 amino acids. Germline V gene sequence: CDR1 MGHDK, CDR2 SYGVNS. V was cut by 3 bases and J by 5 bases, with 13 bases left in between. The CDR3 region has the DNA TGTGCCAGCAGTGAGTCCGGGGAGAGGACTGAAGCTTTCTTT. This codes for CASSESGERTEAFF.

For the CDR3, the DNA is TGCAGCGTTGTCCGGGACAGGGGTTTTGGCTACACCTTC. Its translation is CSVVRDRGFGYTF. The chain has TRBV29-1 and TRBJ1-2; TRBD1 aligns across 10 bases. The length of the CDR3 is 13 residues. Germline V gene sequence: CDR1 SQVTM, CDR2 ANQGSEA. With 4 bases clipped from V and 7 bases from J, the junction kept 6 bases outside the gene matches.

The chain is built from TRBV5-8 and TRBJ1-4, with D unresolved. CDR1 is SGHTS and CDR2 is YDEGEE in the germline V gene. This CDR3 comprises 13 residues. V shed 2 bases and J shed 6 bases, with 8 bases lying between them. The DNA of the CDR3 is TGTGCCAGCAGCTTTCAAGGTTATGAAAAACTGTTTTTT. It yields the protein CASSFQGYEKLFF.

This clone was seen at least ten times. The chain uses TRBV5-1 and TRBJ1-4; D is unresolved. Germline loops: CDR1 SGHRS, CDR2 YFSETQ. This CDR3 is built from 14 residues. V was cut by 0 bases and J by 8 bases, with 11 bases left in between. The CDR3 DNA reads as TGCGCCAGCAGCTTGGGAGGGAGGCGAGAAAAACTGTTTTTT. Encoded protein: CASSLGGRREKLFF.

The CDR3 sequence: CASSPNQGGKETQYF. Here the CDR3 DNA reads TGTGCCAGCTCACCAAATCAGGGAGGGAAAGAGACCCAGTACTTC. The chain joins TRBV18 to TRBJ2-5, with 7 bases lining up with TRBD2. Unmatched junction bases numbered 6, after V lost 2 bases and J lost 3 bases. The CDR3 covers 15 residues. Germline CDR1 and CDR2: KGHSH and LQKENI.

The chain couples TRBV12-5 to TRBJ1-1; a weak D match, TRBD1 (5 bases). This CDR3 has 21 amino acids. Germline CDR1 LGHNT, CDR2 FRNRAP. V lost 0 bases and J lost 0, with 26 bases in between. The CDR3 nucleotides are TGTGCTAGTGGTTTGGTCACCTGTGACAGCGAAATTCTCGCAATGAACACTGAAGCTTTCTTT. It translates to CASGLVTCDSEILAMNTEAFF.

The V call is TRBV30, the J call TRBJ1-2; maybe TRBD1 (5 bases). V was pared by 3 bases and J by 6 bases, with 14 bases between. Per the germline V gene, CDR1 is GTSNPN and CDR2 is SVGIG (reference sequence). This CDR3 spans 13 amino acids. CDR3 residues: CAWRVRVLNGYTF. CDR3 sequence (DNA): TGTGCCTGGAGAGTCAGGGTTTTAAATGGCTACACCTTC.

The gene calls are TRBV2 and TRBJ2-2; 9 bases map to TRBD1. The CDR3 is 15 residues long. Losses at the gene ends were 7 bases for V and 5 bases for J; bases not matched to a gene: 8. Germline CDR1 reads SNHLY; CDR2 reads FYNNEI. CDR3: CASIKQGAVTGELFF. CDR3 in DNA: TGTGCCAGCATAAAACAGGGGGCTGTGACCGGGGAGCTGTTTTTT.

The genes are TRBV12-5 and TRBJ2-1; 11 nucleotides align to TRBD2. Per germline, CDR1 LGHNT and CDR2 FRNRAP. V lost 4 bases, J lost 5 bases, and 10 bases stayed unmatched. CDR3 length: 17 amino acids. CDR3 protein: CASGSTQTSGRNNEQFF. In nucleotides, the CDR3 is TGTGCTAGTGGTTCTACCCAAACTAGCGGGAGAAACAATGAGCAGTTCTTC.